This paragraph covers one T cell receptor beta chain sequence. An end of the junction does not agree with germline; a read error may underlie this. These data come from a study of blood T cell repertoires in COVID-19. Study summary: T cells, B-cell-depleted T cells, or PBMCs provided the cDNA or gDNA that served as material.

This CDR3 is 15 amino acids long. Germline V lookup: CDR1 MNHEY, CDR2 SMNVEV (reference sequence). Measured with immunoSEQ multiplex PCR; TCRdb has only the in-frame clones, and not every one. Counted here are about 280,000 clones, 75% to 90% occurring once; the ten biggest clones make up 0.94%. This clonotype originated in a woman between 40 and 55 years old who had recovered from COVID-19. V usage is TRBV27 and J usage is TRBJ2-5; 14 bases fit TRBD2. Specimen: peripheral blood. Written as DNA, the CDR3 is TGTGCCTCATCGACTAGCGGGAGGGCCCAAGGGACCCAGTACTTC. The encoded protein is CASSTSGRAQGTQYF.